The 12 T cell receptor beta chains below all came from one sample that was sequenced in a study of T cell responses to AZD1222 COVID-19 vaccine. Assay used: immunoSEQ multiplex PCR; TCRdb lists only in-frame clones, some missing. The repertoire holds under 110,000 clones, with about nine tenths as singletons. The specimen was peripheral blood, collected on day 0 of AZD1222 vaccination. The receptor source for this set is an adult in good health.

The gene calls are TRBV3-1 (or the pseudogene TRBV3-2) and TRBJ1-6; TRBD1 aligns across 8 bases. The ends lost 3 bases at V and 7 bases at J; junction bases unmatched: 2. The CDR3 has 14 amino acids. In germline, CDR1 is LGHDT, CDR2 YNNKEL (reference sequence). CDR3 bases: TGTGCCAGCAGCCATACAGGGGGGAATTCACCCCTCCACTTT. Translation: CASSHTGGNSPLHF.

J is TRBJ1-3 and V is TRBV29-1, with D unresolved. CDR3 length: 15 residues. The V gene's germline CDR1 is SQVTM and CDR2 ANQGSEA. V gave up 7 bases and J gave up 2 bases, with 18 bases separating them. The CDR3 DNA sequence: TGCAGCGCTCGCGATTTCTCCGACACTGGAAACACCATATATTTT. Protein: CSARDFSDTGNTIYF. Based on the CDR3 plus reference TRBV29-1 and TRBJ1-3, the full variable domain is SAVISQKPSRDICQRGTSLTIQCQVDSQVTMMFWYRQQPGQSLTLIATANQGSEATYESGFVIDKFPISRPNLTFSTLTVSNMSPEDSSIYLCSARDFSDTGNTIYFGEGSWLTVV.

The V and J genes are TRBV18 and TRBJ2-1, with D unresolved. The CDR3 runs 13 residues. The ends were cut back, 1 base at V and 5 bases at J, with 6 bases in the middle. Germline V gives CDR1 KGHSH, CDR2 LQKENI. The CDR3 loop is CASSPLQNNEQFF. The CDR3 nucleotides read TGTGCCAGCTCACCACTACAGAACAATGAGCAGTTCTTC.

The chain links TRBV11-2 to TRBJ1-5; D call uncertain. V lost 4 bases and J lost 7, with 11 bases in between. Germline V gene lookup returns CDR1 SGHAT and CDR2 FQNNGV. This CDR3 has 13 residues. The CDR3 DNA sequence: TGTGCCAGCAGCTCTTGGGTGGGGCAGCCCCAGCATTTT. This gives the protein CASSSWVGQPQHF.

The gene calls are TRBV28 and TRBJ1-4; D not resolved. This CDR3 comprises 15 residues. Germline V lookup: CDR1 MDHEN, CDR2 SYDVKM. Trimming left V 3 bases short and J 8 bases short, with 16 bases between. The CDR3 coding sequence is TGTGCCAGCAGTTTCCATGACCTGGAGACGGAAAAACTGTTTTTT. It translates to CASSFHDLETEKLFF.

The CDR3 region is CASSLDGKGAQFF. The CDR3 DNA is TGTGCCAGCAGCTTAGATGGGAAGGGGGCCCAGTTCTTC. The V call is TRBV11-3, the J call TRBJ2-1; 7 nucleotides line up with TRBD1. In germline, CDR1 is SGHNT, CDR2 YENEEA. The CDR3 totals 13 residues. The V and J ends lost 0 bases and 13 bases, in that order; junction bases with no gene match: 6.

The chain uses TRBV29-1 and TRBJ1-4; 7 bases align to TRBD1. With 7 bases clipped from V and 3 bases from J, the junction kept 8 bases outside the gene matches. The germline gives CDR1 SQVTM, CDR2 ANQGSEA. The CDR3 covers 14 residues. This CDR3 reads CSALRQGANEKLFF. CDR3 bases: TGCAGCGCCCTAAGGCAGGGGGCTAATGAAAAACTGTTTTTT.

The chain uses TRBV2 and TRBJ1-2; D uncertain. Per germline, CDR1 SNHLY and CDR2 FYNNEI. V lost 8 bases, J lost 2 bases, and 18 bases lay in between. The CDR3 runs to 15 residues. CDR3 region: CASRRRPLTNYGYTF. In DNA, the CDR3 is TGTGCCAGCCGCCGTCGGCCGCTCACGAACTATGGCTACACCTTC.

The chain combines TRBV7-9 with TRBJ1-2, with a possible D match to TRBD1 (5 bases). V lost 1 base, J lost 5 bases, and 11 bases lay in between. The germline CDR1 and CDR2 sequences are SEHNR and FQNEAQ (reference sequence). This CDR3 is 14 amino acids long. The DNA of the CDR3 is TGTGCCAGCAGCTTAGATGGCGGGGCATATGGCTACACCTTC. Its translation is CASSLDGGAYGYTF.

The CDR3, as DNA: TGTGCCAGCAGCCCCGGGACAGGGGAAGTTGACTATGGCTACACCTTC. Translating it yields CASSPGTGEVDYGYTF. The chain joins TRBV7-9 to TRBJ1-2; 10 bases match TRBD1. The CDR3 is 16 residues long. The trim removed 5 bases at V and 3 bases at J, leaving 9 bases unmatched. Germline CDR1 is SEHNR and CDR2 is FQNEAQ (reference sequence).

The table lists this clone with a count of one. This chain links TRBV5-4 with TRBJ2-2; D unresolved. The CDR3 is 14 residues long. CDR1 is SGHNT, CDR2 YYREEE, per germline (reference sequence). Trimming left V 0 bases short and J 3 bases short, with 6 bases between. CDR3 protein: CASSLVWDTGELFF. As DNA, the CDR3 is TGTGCCAGCAGCTTGGTCTGGGACACCGGGGAGCTGTTTTTT.

The chain recombines TRBV2 with TRBJ1-2, with TRBD1 matching over 8 bases. The CDR3 is 14 residues long. Germline lookup yields CDR1 SNHLY and CDR2 FYNNEI. The junction had 11 bases not matched to a gene; V was cut back by 7 bases and J by 7 bases. The CDR3 spells CASTGRPGQGGYTF. In DNA form, the CDR3 reads TGTGCCAGCACCGGACGCCCTGGACAGGGTGGCTACACCTTC.